The 14 T cell receptor beta chains below come from one sample, sequenced in a study of blood T cell repertoires in COVID-19 (dated by TCRdb to the early 2020s). The library came from the immunoSEQ multiplex PCR assay. The source is immuneACCESS, and TCRdb retained only in-frame sequences with V and J called. Part of the clones is not carried over; for the studies checked, unresolved V genes explain less than half of this, and the remainder is unexplained. The sample table contains about 170,000 clones; only one count was recorded for just under 85% of them. The ten largest clones represent less than 3.5% of the sample. Sample: peripheral blood. The source of these receptors is a woman of 80 years or more with COVID-19, enrolled during active disease.

In its sample, this clone was seen a few times. V and J are TRBV28 and TRBJ2-2, with TRBD1 matching over 8 bases. This CDR3 region has 15 residues. Trimming at V came to 8 bases and at J to 0 bases, leaving 5 bases not matched to a gene. Germline V lookup: CDR1 MDHEN, CDR2 SYDVKM. Here the CDR3 DNA reads TGTGCCAGCCTCCGGGACAGGACGAACACCGGGGAGCTGTTTTTT. It specifies CASLRDRTNTGELFF.

The gene calls are TRBV24-1 and TRBJ2-1; 16 bases map to TRBD2. The CDR3 runs 16 residues. V dropped 5 bases and J dropped 12; count of bases not matched to a gene: 9. Germline values: CDR1 KGHDR, CDR2 SFDVKD. The CDR3 spells CATSGPGLAGGGGQFF. The CDR3 nucleotides read TGTGCCACCAGTGGTCCGGGACTAGCGGGAGGGGGCGGGCAGTTCTTC.

The genes are TRBV4-2 and TRBJ2-7; no firm D call. Trimming cost V 3 bases and J 4 bases, with 7 bases left between them. The CDR3 is made up of 12 amino acids. From germline, CDR1 is LGHNA and CDR2 YNFKEQ. The CDR3 sequence: CASSQSQYEQYF. CDR3 DNA sequence: TGTGCCAGCAGCCAGAGCCAATACGAGCAGTACTTC.

V is TRBV10-2 and J is TRBJ2-4; D might be TRBD2 (5 bases). Germline V CDR1 and CDR2: WSHSY, SAAADI. V was trimmed by 0 bases and J by 0 bases, leaving 12 bases between them. This CDR3 spans 17 amino acids. The CDR3: CASSESFGVGAKNIQYF. The DNA for the CDR3 is TGCGCCAGCAGTGAGTCGTTCGGGGTGGGAGCCAAAAACATTCAGTACTTC.

The chain combines TRBV19 with TRBJ1-2, with 8 bases aligning to TRBD1. Unmatched junction bases numbered 8, after V lost 2 bases and J lost 6 bases. This CDR3 has 15 amino acids. Germline values: CDR1 LNHDA, CDR2 SQIVND (reference sequence). CDR3 nucleotide sequence: TGTGCCAGTAGTATAACCAATGGACAGGGCAATGGCTACACCTTC. This codes for CASSITNGQGNGYTF.

This sequence joins TRBV30 and TRBJ1-5; TRBD1 agrees at 10 bases. V trimming: 2 bases; J trimming: 5 bases; junction bases outside the gene matches: 6. This CDR3 has 15 residues. Germline-derived CDR1 and CDR2 are GTSNPN and SVGIG (reference sequence). CDR3 sequence (DNA): TGTGCCTGGAGTCAATCCGGGACAGGGGATCAGCCCCAGCATTTT. As protein: CAWSQSGTGDQPQHF. The full variable domain, with the rest looked up from reference TRBV30 and TRBJ1-5, is SQTIHQWPATLVQPVGSPLSLECTVEGTSNPNLYWYRQAAGRGLQLLFYSVGIGQISSEVPQNLSASRPQDRQFILSSKKLLLSDSGFYLCAWSQSGTGDQPQHFGDGTRLSIL.

V and J are TRBV10-2 and TRBJ1-6; 8 positions agree with TRBD1. The CDR3 spans 14 residues. Germline V lookup: CDR1 WSHSY, CDR2 SAAADI. V lost 8 bases and J lost 8; bases outside the gene matches: 8. The CDR3 reads CASSRTGKDSPLHF. CDR3 coding DNA: TGCGCCAGCTCTCGGACAGGGAAAGATTCACCCCTCCACTTT.

This clone appeared once. The rearrangement joins TRBV28 to TRBJ2-7; 7 nucleotides align to TRBD1. The CDR3 is made up of 13 amino acids. With V trimmed by 8 bases and J by 9 bases, 13 bases remained unmatched. CDR1 is MDHEN and CDR2 is SYDVKM in the germline V gene. CDR3 residues: CASRTQGPLGQYF. The CDR3 DNA is TGTGCCAGCCGTACACAGGGGCCCTTGGGGCAGTACTTC. Using reference TRBV28 and TRBJ2-7 for the parts outside the CDR3, the full variable domain is DVKVTQSSRYLVKRTGEKVFLECVQDMDHENMFWYRQDPGLGLRLIYFSYDVKMKEKGDIPEGYSVSREKKERFSLILESASTNQTSMYLCASRTQGPLGQYFGPGTRLTVT.

The gene calls are TRBV30 and TRBJ1-2, with 10 nucleotides matching TRBD1. V trimming: 2 bases; J trimming: 8 bases; junction bases outside the gene matches: 8. Germline V gene lookup returns CDR1 GTSNPN and CDR2 SVGIG (reference sequence). The CDR3 is 14 amino acids. The CDR3 DNA is TGTGCCTGGAGTCAAGACAGGGGGCAAAAAGGCTACACCTTC. Its translation is CAWSQDRGQKGYTF.

This chain connects TRBV18 to TRBJ2-7; TRBD2 matches at 10 bases. The junction had 7 bases not matched to a gene; V was cut back by 1 base and J by 7 bases. Germline assignment: CDR1 KGHSH and CDR2 LQKENI. The CDR3 has 15 amino acids. The CDR3 reads CASSPRLAGVGEQYF. The CDR3, as DNA: TGTGCCAGCTCACCACGGCTAGCGGGAGTGGGGGAGCAGTACTTC.

The rearrangement links TRBV18 to TRBJ1-4; D is ambiguous. Germline V lookup: CDR1 KGHSH, CDR2 LQKENI. V was trimmed by 3 bases and J by 3 bases, leaving 11 bases between them. CDR3 length equals 15 residues. CDR3 loop: CASSPRALANEKLFF. DNA for the CDR3: TGTGCCAGCTCACCGCGGGCCCTGGCTAATGAAAAACTGTTTTTT. Variable domain in full (rest from reference TRBV18 and TRBJ1-4): NAGVMQNPRHLVRRRGQEARLRCSPMKGHSHVYWYRQLPEEGLKFMVYLQKENIIDESGMPKERFSAEFPKEGPSILRIQQVVRGDSAAYFCASSPRALANEKLFFGSGTQLSVL.

The J gene is TRBJ1-1, the V gene TRBV19; 7 bases are shared with TRBD1. The CDR3 has 13 residues. V trimming: 4 bases; J trimming: 6 bases; junction bases outside the gene matches: 5. Looked up from germline, CDR1 is LNHDA and CDR2 is SQIVND (reference sequence). Written as DNA, the CDR3 is TGTGCCAGTAGTAGTCAAACAGGGGCTGAAGCTTTCTTT. Encoded protein: CASSSQTGAEAFF. The entire variable domain, with the rest obtained from reference TRBV19 and TRBJ1-1, is as follows: DGGITQSPKYLFRKEGQNVTLSCEQNLNHDAMYWYRQDPGQGLRLIYYSQIVNDFQKGDIAEGYSVSREKKESFPLTVTSAQKNPTAFYLCASSSQTGAEAFFGQGTRLTVV.

The chain recombines TRBV6-4 with TRBJ2-2, with 7 bases fitting TRBD1. In germline, CDR1 is MRHNA, CDR2 SNTAGT. After removal of 3 bases from V and 4 bases from J, the junction contained 5 bases not matched to a gene. This CDR3 has 15 residues. This CDR3 is CASSEQGSRTGELFF. CDR3 in DNA: TGTGCCAGCAGTGAACAGGGGAGCCGCACCGGGGAGCTGTTTTTT.

The V gene is TRBV12-3 or TRBV12-4, the J gene TRBJ2-5; TRBD2 matches 8 bases. Trimming at V came to 5 bases and at J to 13 bases, leaving 12 bases not matched to a gene. This CDR3 contains 13 residues. CDR3 coding DNA: TGTGCCAGCAGTCCATCGGGAGGACTAGCTTCGTACTTC. This encodes CASSPSGGLASYF.